These 30 T cell receptor beta chains share one sample of origin, sequenced in a study of neurological immune-mediated disorders. One entry per CDR3 protein, called by TCRdb with MiXCR from the 5' RACE reads. The sample has fewer than 30,000 distinct CDR3 sequences, over 10% seen once; the top ten hold 16%. Sequenced input: PBMCs. The receptors were sampled from a woman in her forties with HTLV-1-associated myelopathy (HAM/TSP).

By share, this clonotype counts as medium-sized (0.01 to 0.1%). This chain joins TRBV20-1 and TRBJ2-2; either TRBD1 or TRBD2 may supply D (6 bases each). The germline gives CDR1 DFQATT, CDR2 SNEGSKA (reference sequence). The V and J ends lost 3 bases and 8 bases respectively, with 16 bases between them. The CDR3 is 14 residues long. CDR3 region: CSARGLTGTGELFF. CDR3 in DNA: TGCAGTGCTAGGGGACTGACAGGCACAGGGGAGCTGTTTTTT.

The table lists this clonotype with many counts. The chain is built from TRBV2 and TRBJ2-2; maybe TRBD2 (7 bases). The germline V gene encodes CDR1 SNHLY and CDR2 FYNNEI. There are 16 residues in the CDR3. V gave up 8 bases and J gave up 4 bases, with 20 bases separating them. DNA for the CDR3: TGTGCCAGCCAAAGGGGGGGGTCAGGTCGCACCGGGGAGCTGTTTTTT. This sequence encodes CASQRGGSGRTGELFF.

This clonotype was picked up many times. The V gene is TRBV20-1, the J gene TRBJ2-5, with 8 bases lining up with TRBD2. With 5 bases clipped from V and 2 bases from J, the junction kept 10 bases outside the gene matches. Germline CDR1 DFQATT, CDR2 SNEGSKA (reference sequence). The CDR3 is 15 residues long. Here the CDR3 DNA reads TGCAGTGCTCACGCGGGAGCGGGGGAACAAGAGACCCAGTACTTC. This translates into CSAHAGAGEQETQYF.

There are many counts of this clonotype. This rearrangement joins TRBV6-1 to TRBJ2-5, with D perhaps TRBD2 (6 bases). The CDR3 is 14 residues long. V was pared by 8 bases and J by 2 bases, with 15 bases between. The germline V gene encodes CDR1 MNHNS and CDR2 SASEGT. The CDR3 DNA is TGTGCCAGCTTAGACTGGAGGGGACAAGAGACCCAGTACTTC. Translation: CASLDWRGQETQYF.

This clonotype was counted many times. The chain carries TRBV20-1 and TRBJ2-3; 12 nucleotides match TRBD2. The CDR3 has 14 residues. Germline V gene sequence: CDR1 DFQATT, CDR2 SNEGSKA (reference sequence). Trimming cost V 7 bases and J 3 bases; bases outside gene matches: 5. The DNA for the CDR3 is TGCAGTGTCAGGGGGACTAGCGGGACAGATACGCAGTATTTT. Translated: CSVRGTSGTDTQYF.

This clonotype appeared once. V and J are TRBV7-3 and TRBJ2-1; 8 nucleotides match TRBD2. The CDR3 is made up of 13 amino acids. Per germline, CDR1 SGHTA and CDR2 FQGTGA. J lost 10 bases, V lost 5 bases, and 7 bases had no gene match. The CDR3 loop reads CASSPPGLGEQFF. Here the CDR3 DNA reads TGTGCCAGCAGCCCTCCGGGACTAGGGGAGCAGTTCTTC.

This clonotype was seen many times. The rearrangement uses TRBV4-1 and TRBJ2-5; a weak D match, TRBD1 (8 bases). Germline lookup yields CDR1 MGHRA and CDR2 YSYEKL. V was clipped by 2 bases and J by 4 bases, with 11 bases between them. This CDR3 has 14 residues. The CDR3 nucleotides read TGCGCCAGCAGCCAATACAGGGGGGGAGAGACCCAGTACTTC. Translated, it gives CASSQYRGGETQYF.

This clonotype was detected ten times or more. The chain recombines TRBV6-2 or TRBV6-3 with TRBJ2-1; D is perhaps TRBD2 (5 bases). The germline V gene has CDR1 MNHEY and CDR2 SVGEGT. This CDR3 is built from 14 residues. With 6 bases removed from V and 4 bases from J, the gap between germline ends came to 13 bases. CDR3 bases: TGTGCCAGCAGCCCAGGAGCGGATTACAATGAGCAGTTCTTC. It is translated as CASSPGADYNEQFF.

This clonotype was observed many times. The rearrangement links TRBV9 to TRBJ2-5; unclear D gene. The V end was cut by 0 bases, the J end by 4 bases, with 13 bases between. CDR3 length equals 15 residues. Germline values: CDR1 SGDLS, CDR2 YYNGEE. In DNA form, the CDR3 reads TGTGCCAGCAGCGTAGCCCAAGGGATTGGAGAGACCCAGTACTTC. It specifies CASSVAQGIGETQYF.

The CDR3 is CASEPGTANYGYTF. CDR3 bases: TGTGCCAGTGAACCCGGGACAGCGAACTATGGCTACACCTTC. The chain recombines TRBV6-1 with TRBJ1-2; TRBD1 aligns across 7 bases. From germline, CDR1 is MNHNS and CDR2 SASEGT. The CDR3 is 14 amino acids. Losses at the gene ends were 9 bases for V and 2 bases for J; bases not matched to a gene: 9.

This clonotype has a count of ten or more. The chain recombines TRBV3-1 with TRBJ2-4; unclear D gene. The germline V gene has CDR1 LGHDT and CDR2 YNNKEL (reference sequence). Trimming took 0 bases from V and 0 from J, leaving 6 bases between them. The CDR3 runs to 15 residues. This chain's CDR3 is CASSQETLAKNIQYF. The CDR3 DNA reads TGTGCCAGCAGCCAAGAGACTCTAGCCAAAAACATTCAGTACTTC.

The chain joins TRBV20-1 to TRBJ2-3, with TRBD2 matching 16 bases. V shed 5 bases and J 5 bases; nucleotides not matched to a gene: 7. The CDR3 extends over 16 amino acids. Per the germline V gene, CDR1 is DFQATT and CDR2 is SNEGSKA (reference sequence). The CDR3 nucleotides read TGCAGTGCTCCGTCCGGGACTAGCGGGGGGGTAGATACGCAGTATTTT. The encoded protein is CSAPSGTSGGVDTQYF.

Ten or more counts support this clonotype. CDR3 in DNA: TGTGCCAGCAGCTTGGGCGGATACTACGGGGAGCTGTTTTTT. Amino acids: CASSLGGYYGELFF. The genes are TRBV11-2 and TRBJ2-2; D is undetermined. The CDR3 runs 14 residues. Germline V CDR1 and CDR2: SGHAT, FQNNGV. Between the trimmed V and J ends, which lost 3 bases and 7 bases, there was a span of 12 bases.

CDR3 region: CSGRITDTQYF. The DNA of the CDR3 is TGTTCCGGCAGGATAACAGATACGCAGTATTTT. This sequence joins TRBV12-3 or TRBV12-4 and TRBJ2-3, with D uncertain. This CDR3 region has 11 residues.

This clonotype was detected many times. The CDR3 DNA is TGTGCCAGCAGTTTAGGTGTCCGGGAATACGAGCAGTACTTC. It specifies CASSLGVREYEQYF. The rearrangement uses TRBV28 and TRBJ2-7, with D perhaps TRBD2 (5 bases). The germline V gene encodes CDR1 MDHEN and CDR2 SYDVKM. CDR3 length equals 14 residues. The germline V and J ends were trimmed by 2 bases and 4 bases, with 12 bases remaining between them.

This clonotype was seen ten or more times. The rearrangement links TRBV24-1 to TRBJ2-1; D call uncertain. The CDR3 has 13 amino acids. Germline CDR1 reads KGHDR; CDR2 reads SFDVKD. V lost 1 base and J lost 5, with 5 bases in between. CDR3 sequence (DNA): TGTGCCACCAGTGATTTTCCCCACAATGAGCAGTTCTTC. It is translated as CATSDFPHNEQFF.

This clonotype appeared many times. The chain is built from TRBV6-6 and TRBJ2-1; 7 positions agree with TRBD1. This CDR3 spans 15 amino acids. Germline V gene lookup returns CDR1 MNHNY and CDR2 SVGAGI (reference sequence). Trimming cost V 2 bases and J 9 bases; bases outside gene matches: 10. The CDR3 DNA reads TGTGCCAGCAGTTACCCCGACAGGGTTGGTGGTGAGCAGTTCTTC. Amino acids: CASSYPDRVGGEQFF.

The sample holds a few counts of this clonotype. The chain has TRBV10-3 and TRBJ2-1, with D unresolved. This CDR3 contains 16 residues. Germline V lookup: CDR1 ENHRY, CDR2 SYGVKD. The germline V and J ends were trimmed by 6 bases and 4 bases, with 19 bases remaining between them. The CDR3 spells CAISRAWWVSYNEQFF. In DNA form, the CDR3 reads TGTGCCATCAGCCGAGCGTGGTGGGTGTCGTACAATGAGCAGTTCTTC.

Details on this clonotype: Possible read error: a much larger clone is one base away. The chain carries TRBV10-3 and TRBJ2-1, with unresolved D. The ends were cut back, 4 bases at V and 0 bases at J, with 7 bases in the middle. This CDR3 has 14 amino acids. CDR1 and CDR2 (germline): ENHRY, SYGVKD. This chain's CDR3 is CAISAWSSYNEQFF. The CDR3 DNA reads TGTGCCATCAGTGCGTGGAGCTCCTACAATGAGCAGTTCTTC.

This clonotype came up many times. The CDR3 sequence: CAISVVGVTGELFF. The CDR3 coding sequence is TGTGCCATCAGTGTTGTGGGGGTAACCGGGGAGCTGTTTTTT. The chain combines TRBV10-3 with TRBJ2-2, with D possibly being TRBD1 or TRBD2 (5 bases each). Germline values: CDR1 ENHRY, CDR2 SYGVKD. The CDR3 has 14 residues. V was shortened by 4 bases and J by 5 bases, with 11 bases between the two germline ends.

The rearrangement uses TRBV20-1 and TRBJ1-1; no reliable D call. Per the germline V gene, CDR1 is DFQATT and CDR2 is SNEGSKA (reference sequence). V lost 3 bases to trimming and J lost 3 bases, with 14 bases between them. This CDR3 is built from 14 residues. The CDR3 DNA is TGCAGTGCTAGGGGTCCGGACCCGGACACTGAAGCTTTCTTT. Translating gives CSARGPDPDTEAFF.

This clonotype appeared many times. The gene calls are TRBV20-1 and TRBJ1-5; 8 bases are a match to TRBD1. This CDR3 has 15 residues. CDR1 is DFQATT, CDR2 SNEGSKA, per germline (reference sequence). V was clipped by 2 bases and J by 6 bases; unmatched bases: 9. In DNA, the CDR3 is TGCAGTGCTAGACCCCCTACAGGGGGTGCTCAGCCCCAGCATTTT. It codes for CSARPPTGGAQPQHF.

This clonotype was counted at least ten times. The chain employs TRBV20-1 and TRBJ1-3; TRBD1 aligns across 9 bases. The CDR3 spans 14 residues. J lost 4 bases, V lost 3 bases, and 4 bases had no gene match. CDR1 and CDR2 from the germline V gene are DFQATT and SNEGSKA (reference sequence). The CDR3 protein is CSASLQGAGNTIYF. The CDR3 nucleotides read TGCAGTGCTAGCTTACAGGGGGCAGGAAACACCATATATTTT.

This clonotype appeared many times. The chain has TRBV18 and TRBJ2-1, with D possibly matching TRBD2 (5 bases). CDR3 length: 16 amino acids. The V and J ends lost 0 bases and 0 bases respectively, with 9 bases between them. Germline V CDR1 and CDR2: KGHSH, LQKENI. The CDR3 nucleotides read TGTGCCAGCTCACCACCAGGGAGAAGCTCCTACAATGAGCAGTTCTTC. It encodes CASSPPGRSSYNEQFF. Full variable domain (rest looked up from reference TRBV18 and TRBJ2-1): NAGVMQNPRHLVRRRGQEARLRCSPMKGHSHVYWYRQLPEEGLKFMVYLQKENIIDESGMPKERFSAEFPKEGPSILRIQQVVRGDSAAYFCASSPPGRSSYNEQFFGPGTRLTVL.

This clonotype was counted many times. The chain carries TRBV5-1 and TRBJ2-5, with D possibly matching TRBD1 (6 bases). The germline CDR1 and CDR2 sequences are SGHRS and YFSETQ. Trimming shortened V by 4 bases and J by 4 bases, and 11 bases separated the two germline ends. The CDR3 is made up of 13 amino acids. The CDR3 DNA follows: TGCGCCAGCAGCCAGGAGACAGGAGAGACCCAGTACTTC. Its protein product is CASSQETGETQYF.

This clonotype was counted many times. The gene calls are TRBV28 and TRBJ2-7; 8 bases map to TRBD2. After removal of 7 bases from V and 6 bases from J, the junction contained 14 bases not matched to a gene. Germline CDR1 and CDR2: MDHEN and SYDVKM. The CDR3 has 15 residues. The CDR3 region is CASIQSGGAPGEQYF. DNA of the CDR3: TGTGCCAGCATCCAGTCCGGGGGGGCGCCTGGCGAGCAGTACTTC. The whole variable domain, filled in from reference TRBV28 and TRBJ2-7, reads DVKVTQSSRYLVKRTGEKVFLECVQDMDHENMFWYRQDPGLGLRLIYFSYDVKMKEKGDIPEGYSVSREKKERFSLILESASTNQTSMYLCASIQSGGAPGEQYFGPGTRLTVT.

This clonotype was found many times. The chain couples TRBV29-1 to TRBJ1-2; TRBD1 is a possible D gene (5 bases). Germline assignment: CDR1 SQVTM and CDR2 ANQGSEA. Trimming removed 6 bases from V and 5 bases from J, with 13 bases in between. There are 12 residues in the CDR3. The CDR3 DNA is TGCAGCGTCCTCGGGACTCTTTATGGCTACACCTTC. Amino acids: CSVLGTLYGYTF.

The V and J genes are TRBV27 and TRBJ1-1; TRBD1 agrees at 7 bases. With V trimmed by 2 bases and J by 1 base, 4 bases remained unmatched. This CDR3 region has 15 residues. Germline CDR1 and CDR2: MNHEY and SMNVEV (reference sequence). In DNA, the CDR3 is TGTGCCAGCAGTTTAAAGCGGACAGGGAACACTGAAGCTTTCTTT. It is translated as CASSLKRTGNTEAFF.

This clonotype was detected ten times or more. The chain recombines TRBV5-1 with TRBJ2-7; either TRBD1 or TRBD2 may supply D (6 bases each). Between the trimmed V and J ends, which lost 1 base and 4 bases, there was a span of 15 bases. CDR3 length equals 15 residues. Germline loops: CDR1 SGHRS, CDR2 YFSETQ. CDR3 bases: TGCGCCAGCAGCTTGCACTACCGGGGGCCATACGAGCAGTACTTC. Protein: CASSLHYRGPYEQYF.

This clonotype occurred many times. CDR3 region: CASTPGGGNEQFF. The CDR3 DNA is TGTGCCAGCACCCCTGGGGGGGGGAATGAGCAGTTCTTC. The gene calls are TRBV12-3 or TRBV12-4 and TRBJ2-1, with 7 bases aligning to TRBD2. The V and J ends lost 7 bases and 7 bases, in that order; junction bases with no gene match: 7. The CDR3 covers 13 residues.